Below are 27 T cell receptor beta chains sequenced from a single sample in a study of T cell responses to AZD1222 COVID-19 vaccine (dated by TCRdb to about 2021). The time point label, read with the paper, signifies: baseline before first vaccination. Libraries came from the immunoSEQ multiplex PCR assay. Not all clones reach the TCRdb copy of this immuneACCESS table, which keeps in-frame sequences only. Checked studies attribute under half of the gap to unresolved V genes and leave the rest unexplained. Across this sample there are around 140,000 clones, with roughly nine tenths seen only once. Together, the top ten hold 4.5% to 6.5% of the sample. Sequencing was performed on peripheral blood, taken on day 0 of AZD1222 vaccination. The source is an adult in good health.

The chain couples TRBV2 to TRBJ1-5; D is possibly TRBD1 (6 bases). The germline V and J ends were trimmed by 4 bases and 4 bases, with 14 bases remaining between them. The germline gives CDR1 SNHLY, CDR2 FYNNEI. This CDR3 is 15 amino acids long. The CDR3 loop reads CASSGSGHDNQPQHF. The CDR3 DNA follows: TGTGCCAGCAGTGGCTCGGGACATGATAATCAGCCCCAGCATTTT.

The CDR3 protein is CASSRHPTYEQYF. CDR3 DNA sequence: TGTGCCAGCAGCCGGCACCCAACCTACGAGCAGTACTTC. The chain carries TRBV9 and TRBJ2-7; no clear D gene. The V gene lost 4 bases and the J gene lost 2 bases, with 10 bases spanning the gap. The CDR3 runs 13 residues. Germline CDR1 SGDLS, CDR2 YYNGEE. Complete variable domain (other parts from reference TRBV9 and TRBJ2-7): DSGVTQTPKHLITATGQRVTLRCSPRSGDLSVYWYQQSLDQGLQFLIQYYNGEERAKGNILERFSAQQFPDLHSELNLSSLELGDSALYFCASSRHPTYEQYFGPGTRLTVT.

CDR3: CASRTDRVVTEAFF. For the CDR3, the DNA is TGTGCCAGCAGAACCGACAGGGTGGTAACTGAAGCTTTCTTT. The chain links TRBV28 to TRBJ1-1; 7 positions match TRBD1. This CDR3 is 14 amino acids long. With 6 bases clipped from V and 5 bases from J, the junction kept 9 bases outside the gene matches. Germline CDR1 and CDR2: MDHEN and SYDVKM.

The CDR3 is CASSPLTFTSTDTQYF. Here the CDR3 DNA reads TGCGCCAGCAGCCCTTTAACATTTACTAGCACAGATACGCAGTATTTT. The chain joins TRBV5-1 to TRBJ2-3; no definite D call. The CDR3 has 16 residues. Germline assignment: CDR1 SGHRS and CDR2 YFSETQ. Trimming stripped 4 bases from V and 0 bases from J, with 15 bases between. Full variable domain (outside the CDR3, taken from reference TRBV5-1 and TRBJ2-3): KAGVTQTPRYLIKTRGQQVTLSCSPISGHRSVSWYQQTPGQGLQFLFEYFSETQRNKGNFPGRFSGRQFSNSRSEMNVSTLELGDSALYLCASSPLTFTSTDTQYFGPGTRLTVL.

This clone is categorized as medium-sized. CDR3 amino acids: CASSLGRGRGEKLFF. In DNA, the CDR3 is TGTGCCAGCAGCTTAGGCAGGGGGCGCGGTGAAAAACTGTTTTTT. The rearrangement joins TRBV7-9 to TRBJ1-4; 8 bases are a match to TRBD1. The germline V gene encodes CDR1 SEHNR and CDR2 FQNEAQ (reference sequence). The CDR3 is 15 residues long. With V trimmed by 1 base and J by 7 bases, 5 bases remained unmatched. Full variable domain (remainder filled in from reference TRBV7-9 and TRBJ1-4): DTGVSQNPRHKITKRGQNVTFRCDPISEHNRLYWYRQTLGQGPEFLTYFQNEAQLEKSRLLSDRFSAERPKGSFSTLEIQRTEQGDSAMYLCASSLGRGRGEKLFFGSGTQLSVL.

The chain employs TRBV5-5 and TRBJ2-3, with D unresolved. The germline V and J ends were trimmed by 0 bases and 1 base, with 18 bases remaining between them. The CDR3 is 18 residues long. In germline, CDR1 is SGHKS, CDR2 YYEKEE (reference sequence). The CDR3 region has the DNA TGTGCCAGCAGCTTGGCCGGGCAGCCTCAAGTACGCACAGATACGCAGTATTTT. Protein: CASSLAGQPQVRTDTQYF.

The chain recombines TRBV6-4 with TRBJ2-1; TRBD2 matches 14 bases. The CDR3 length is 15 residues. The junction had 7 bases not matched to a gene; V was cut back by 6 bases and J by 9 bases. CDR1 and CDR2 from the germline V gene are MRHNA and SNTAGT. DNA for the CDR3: TGTGCCAGCAGCCCAGGGACTAGCGGGAGCAGTGAGCAGTTCTTC. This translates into CASSPGTSGSSEQFF.

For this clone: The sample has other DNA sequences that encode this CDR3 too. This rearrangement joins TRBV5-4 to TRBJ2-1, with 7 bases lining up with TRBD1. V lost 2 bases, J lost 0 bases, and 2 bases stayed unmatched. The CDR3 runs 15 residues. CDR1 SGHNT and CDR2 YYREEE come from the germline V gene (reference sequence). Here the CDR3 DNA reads TGTGCCAGCAGCTTTTCAGGGGGCTCCTACAATGAGCAGTTCTTC. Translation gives CASSFSGGSYNEQFF.

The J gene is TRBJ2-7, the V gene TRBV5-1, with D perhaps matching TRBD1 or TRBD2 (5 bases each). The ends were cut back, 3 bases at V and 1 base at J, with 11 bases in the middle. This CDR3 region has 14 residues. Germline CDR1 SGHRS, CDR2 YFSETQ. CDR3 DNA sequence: TGCGCCAGCAGCTCCGGGACGCCTTCCTACGAGCAGTACTTC. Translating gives CASSSGTPSYEQYF. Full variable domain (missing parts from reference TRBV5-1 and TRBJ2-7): KAGVTQTPRYLIKTRGQQVTLSCSPISGHRSVSWYQQTPGQGLQFLFEYFSETQRNKGNFPGRFSGRQFSNSRSEMNVSTLELGDSALYLCASSSGTPSYEQYFGPGTRLTVT.

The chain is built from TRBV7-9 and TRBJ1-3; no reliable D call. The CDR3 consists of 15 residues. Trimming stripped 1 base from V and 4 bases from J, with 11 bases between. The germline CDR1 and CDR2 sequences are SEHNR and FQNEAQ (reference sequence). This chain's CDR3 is CASSLEGGRGNTIYF. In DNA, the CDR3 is TGTGCCAGCAGCTTAGAAGGCGGCAGAGGAAACACCATATATTTT. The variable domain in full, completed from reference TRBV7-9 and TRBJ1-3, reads DTGVSQNPRHKITKRGQNVTFRCDPISEHNRLYWYRQTLGQGPEFLTYFQNEAQLEKSRLLSDRFSAERPKGSFSTLEIQRTEQGDSAMYLCASSLEGGRGNTIYFGEGSWLTVV.

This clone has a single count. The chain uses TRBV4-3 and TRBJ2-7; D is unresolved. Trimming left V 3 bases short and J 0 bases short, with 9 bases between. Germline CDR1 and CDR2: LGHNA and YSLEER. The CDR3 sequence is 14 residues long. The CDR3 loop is CASSQRLSSYEQYF. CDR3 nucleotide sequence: TGCGCCAGCAGCCAGCGGCTATCCTCCTACGAGCAGTACTTC.

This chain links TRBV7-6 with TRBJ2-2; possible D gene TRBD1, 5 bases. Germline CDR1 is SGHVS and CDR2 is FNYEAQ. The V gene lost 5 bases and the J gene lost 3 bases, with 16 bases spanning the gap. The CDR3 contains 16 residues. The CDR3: CASSPTRVRDTGELFF. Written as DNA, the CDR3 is TGTGCCAGCAGCCCCACCAGGGTTCGGGACACCGGGGAGCTGTTTTTT.

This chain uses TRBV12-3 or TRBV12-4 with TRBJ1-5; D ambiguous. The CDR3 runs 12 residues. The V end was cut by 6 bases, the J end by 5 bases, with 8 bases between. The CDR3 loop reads CASRFRHQPQHF. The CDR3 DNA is TGTGCCAGCAGGTTCCGGCATCAGCCCCAGCATTTT.

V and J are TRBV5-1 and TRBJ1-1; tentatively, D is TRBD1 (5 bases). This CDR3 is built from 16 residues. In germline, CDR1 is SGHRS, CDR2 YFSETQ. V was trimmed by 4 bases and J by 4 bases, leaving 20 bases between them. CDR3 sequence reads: CASSLGGTGGSTEAFF. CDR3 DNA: TGCGCCAGCAGCCTCGGAGGGACGGGAGGTAGCACTGAAGCTTTCTTT.

CDR3 residues: CASSPNRVTPNYGYTF. The CDR3 region has the DNA TGTGCCAGCAGTCCTAACAGGGTCACTCCTAACTATGGCTACACCTTC. The chain joins TRBV2 to TRBJ1-2; D may be TRBD1 (6 bases). This CDR3 has 16 amino acids. CDR1 is SNHLY, CDR2 FYNNEI, per germline. V was pared by 5 bases and J by 0 bases, with 16 bases between.

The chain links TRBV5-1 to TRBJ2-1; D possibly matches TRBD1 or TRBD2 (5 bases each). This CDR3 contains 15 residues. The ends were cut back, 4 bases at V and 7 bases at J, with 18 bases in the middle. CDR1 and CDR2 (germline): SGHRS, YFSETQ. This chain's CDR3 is CASSIRDRRINEQFF. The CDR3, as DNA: TGCGCCAGCAGCATCCGGGACCGACGTATTAATGAGCAGTTCTTC. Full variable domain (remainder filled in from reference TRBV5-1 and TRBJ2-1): KAGVTQTPRYLIKTRGQQVTLSCSPISGHRSVSWYQQTPGQGLQFLFEYFSETQRNKGNFPGRFSGRQFSNSRSEMNVSTLELGDSALYLCASSIRDRRINEQFFGPGTRLTVL.

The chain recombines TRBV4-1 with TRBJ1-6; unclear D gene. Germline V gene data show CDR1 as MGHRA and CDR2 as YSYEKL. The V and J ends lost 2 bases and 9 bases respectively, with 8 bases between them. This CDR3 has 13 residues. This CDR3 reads CASSQMSFSPLHF. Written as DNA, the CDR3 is TGCGCCAGCAGCCAAATGTCCTTTTCACCCCTCCACTTT.

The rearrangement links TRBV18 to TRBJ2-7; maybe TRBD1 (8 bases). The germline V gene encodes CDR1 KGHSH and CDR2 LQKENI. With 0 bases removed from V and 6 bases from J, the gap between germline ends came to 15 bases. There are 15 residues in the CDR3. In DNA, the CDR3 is TGTGCCAGCTCACCACCGAACAGGGGGGGCGTCGAGCAGTACTTC. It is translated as CASSPPNRGGVEQYF.

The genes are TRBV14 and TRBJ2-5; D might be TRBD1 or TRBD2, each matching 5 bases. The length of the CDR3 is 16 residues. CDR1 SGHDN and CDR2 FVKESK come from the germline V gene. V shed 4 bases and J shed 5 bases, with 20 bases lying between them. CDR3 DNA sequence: TGTGCCAGCAGCCCAATGGGGCCTTTACAGCGGGAGACCCAGTACTTC. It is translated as CASSPMGPLQRETQYF.

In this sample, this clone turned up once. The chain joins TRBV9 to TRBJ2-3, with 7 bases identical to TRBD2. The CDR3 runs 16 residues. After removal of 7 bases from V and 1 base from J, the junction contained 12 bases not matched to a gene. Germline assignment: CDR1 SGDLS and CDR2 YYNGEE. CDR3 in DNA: TGTGCCAGCGGCGGGGAATTTCTAGCGGGCACAGATACGCAGTATTTT. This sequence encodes CASGGEFLAGTDTQYF.

CDR3 nucleotide sequence: TGTGCCAGCAGCTTGGGTTCTTATGGCTACACCTTC. The encoded protein is CASSLGSYGYTF. The genes are TRBV5-6 and TRBJ1-2; D not resolved. This CDR3 contains 12 residues. CDR1 is SGHDT, CDR2 YYEEEE, per germline. Trimming left V 0 bases short and J 5 bases short, with 5 bases between.

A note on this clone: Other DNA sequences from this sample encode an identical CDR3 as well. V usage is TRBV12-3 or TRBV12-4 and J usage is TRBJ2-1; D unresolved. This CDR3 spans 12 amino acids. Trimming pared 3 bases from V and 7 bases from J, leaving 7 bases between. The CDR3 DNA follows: TGTGCCAGCAGTTTTCTGAGAAATGAGCAGTTCTTC. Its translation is CASSFLRNEQFF.

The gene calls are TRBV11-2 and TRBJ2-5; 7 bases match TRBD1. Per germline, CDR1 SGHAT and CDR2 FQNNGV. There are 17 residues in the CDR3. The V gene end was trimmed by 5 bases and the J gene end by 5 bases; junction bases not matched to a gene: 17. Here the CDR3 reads CASSPLGWTGLRETQYF. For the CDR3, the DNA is TGTGCCAGCAGCCCGCTAGGTTGGACAGGTCTAAGGGAGACCCAGTACTTC.

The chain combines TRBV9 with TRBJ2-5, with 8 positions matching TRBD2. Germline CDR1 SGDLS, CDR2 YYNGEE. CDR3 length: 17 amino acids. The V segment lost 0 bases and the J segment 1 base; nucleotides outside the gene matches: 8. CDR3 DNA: TGTGCCAGCAGCGTAGGGGGTAGCGGGATGTTCCAAGAGACCCAGTACTTC. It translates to CASSVGGSGMFQETQYF.

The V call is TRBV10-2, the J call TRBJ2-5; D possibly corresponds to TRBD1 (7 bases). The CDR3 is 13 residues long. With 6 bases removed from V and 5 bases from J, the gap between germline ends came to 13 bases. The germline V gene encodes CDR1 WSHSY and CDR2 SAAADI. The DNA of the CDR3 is TGCGCCAGCAGCAGCCCAGGGGGGGAGACCCAGTACTTC. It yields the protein CASSSPGGETQYF.

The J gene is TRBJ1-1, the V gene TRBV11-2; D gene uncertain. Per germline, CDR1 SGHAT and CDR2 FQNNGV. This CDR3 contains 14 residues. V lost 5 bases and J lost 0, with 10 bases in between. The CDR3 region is CASSPGMLNTEAFF. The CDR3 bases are TGTGCCAGCAGCCCAGGAATGTTGAACACTGAAGCTTTCTTT.

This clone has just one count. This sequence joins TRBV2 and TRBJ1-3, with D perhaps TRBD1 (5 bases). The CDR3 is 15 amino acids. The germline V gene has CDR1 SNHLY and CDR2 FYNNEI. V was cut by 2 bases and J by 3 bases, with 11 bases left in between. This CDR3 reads CASSEHRGDGNTIYF. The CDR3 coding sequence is TGTGCCAGCAGTGAACATCGGGGGGATGGAAACACCATATATTTT.